This T cell receptor beta chain was obtained from a study of OX40 agonist ivuxolimab in advanced cancers. Looking at the study overall: Ivuxolimab, an agonistic anti-OX40 (CD134) antibody, was given to patients.

TCRdb's copy holds only in-frame clones and misses some; the assay was immunoSEQ multiplex PCR. Seen here are 100,000 to 150,000 clones, around 93% observed once, and the top ten hold 0.7% to 0.9%. Regarding the study as a whole: CD8+ T cells showed, on average, more clonal expansion than CD4+ cells.

Between the trimmed V and J ends, which lost 3 bases and 5 bases, there was a span of 14 bases. Germline V gene sequence: CDR1 SGHTA, CDR2 FQGNSA. CDR3 length: 15 residues. On this clone itself: Its target is not known.

This material consisted of CD4+ or CD8+ T cells sorted from blood, taken in a trial of the OX40 agonist ivuxolimab. The source of this sequence is an adult with an advanced solid tumor such as melanoma, head and neck, liver or kidney cancer. The chain combines TRBV7-2 with TRBJ2-1, with D tentatively TRBD2 (5 bases). CDR3 sequence: CASSFVRRRNNEQFF. CDR3 nucleotides: TGTGCCAGCAGCTTCGTCCGGAGGCGGAACAATGAGCAGTTCTTC.